The entry that follows covers one TCR beta chain sequence. Antigen unknown. For each subset, genomic DNA was distributed in equal portions over several immunoSEQ plates. Data came from immunoSEQ multiplex PCR; TCRdb stores just in-frame clones and leaves some out. Of approximately 2,300,000 clones listed, less than 95% are singletons. Donors, without exception, were Caucasian adults residing in Nashville, Tennessee. Investigators divided CD4+ cells into CD45RA+ naive and CD45RA-negative memory subsets. Germline values: CDR1 SGHAT, CDR2 FQNNGV. V was clipped by 5 bases and J by 4 bases, with 18 bases between them. The CDR3 covers 16 residues. The record originates from a study of shared clonotypes between healthy human individuals. General observations from the study: Naive subsets typically showed greater estimated richness than memory subsets.

This sequence was found in a man between 18 and 29 years old in good health. Some clones in this sample may be carry-over from other donors' samples. Sequencing was done on a sample of naive CD4+ T cells from PBMCs. The subset denotes: CD45RA+ positively selected. The V call is TRBV11-2, the J call TRBJ2-1; no firm D call. Here the CDR3 reads CASSPDFSWPYNEQFF. DNA of the CDR3: TGTGCCAGCAGCCCAGATTTTTCATGGCCGTACAATGAGCAGTTCTTC.